Listed below are T cell receptor beta chains from one sample, sequenced in a study of identical twins. TCRdb re-called the 5' RACE reads with MiXCR, one entry per CDR3 protein. Of 500,000 to 600,000 distinct CDR3 sequences listed, 22% are singletons. These sequences were also reported in another study, on T cells expressing NK-cell markers.

The specimen was CD4+ T cells sorted from blood. The receptors were sampled from a woman between 18 and 30 years old in good health. Both conserved end residues are part of each CDR3. The D gene is left open where the match is weak. Not every row has a clone size; where given, it reads once, few, many or a size class.

-	TRBJ2-1	many	TRBV7-6	14	TGTGCCAGCAGCTTAGCTCCCACGGCCGTGGAGCAGTTCTTC	CASSLAPTAVEQFF
-	TRBJ1-1	many	TRBV7-9	13	TGTGCCAGCAGCCTAGGGATAAACACTGAAGCTTTCTTT	CASSLGINTEAFF
TRBD2	TRBJ2-3	-	TRBV18	18	TGTGCCAGCTCACCGCCGTCCCCTAGCGGCCCTTCCACAGATACGCAGTATTTT	CASSPPSPSGPSTDTQYF
-	TRBJ2-5	-	TRBV7-2	14	TGTGCCAGCAGCCCCGCCGGGGCGAGGGAGACCCAGTACTTC	CASSPAGARETQYF
-	TRBJ2-1	-	TRBV7-2	14	TGTGCCAGCAGCTCGGACCTCTCCTACAATGAGCAGTTCTTC	CASSSDLSYNEQFF
TRBD1	TRBJ2-7	-	TRBV11-3	14	TGTGCCAGCAGCTCGACAGGGGGTTTAGCCGAGCAGTACTTC	CASSSTGGLAEQYF
-	TRBJ1-5	-	TRBV20-1	12	TGCAGTGCTAGAGTGGGAGGAAAGCCCCAGCATTTT	CSARVGGKPQHF
TRBD1	TRBJ1-2	few	TRBV29-1	11	TGCAGCGCGGGACAGGGGGATGGCTACACCTTC	CSAGQGDGYTF
-	TRBJ2-7	few	TRBV18	15	TGTGCCAGCTCACCAGCTTACAAGTTAACCTACGAGCAGTACTTC	CASSPAYKLTYEQYF
TRBD2	TRBJ2-7	few	TRBV6-5	15	TGTGCCAGCAGTTCCATAGCGGGACCTCTCTACGAGCAGTACTTC	CASSSIAGPLYEQYF
-	TRBJ2-6	few	TRBV20-1	15	TGCAGTGCTCAGAGGGGCGGGGCTGGGGCCAACGTCCTGACTTTC	CSAQRGGAGANVLTF
TRBD2	TRBJ2-1	once	TRBV19	19	TGTGCCAGTAGTATGAGCCGAGGACTAGCGGGGGGTGGGTACAATGAGCAGTTCTTC	CASSMSRGLAGGGYNEQFF
-	TRBJ1-1	few	TRBV6-2/TRBV6-3	14	TGTGCCAGCAGGGGGTTTTCGGAGAACACTGAAGCTTTCTTT	CASRGFSENTEAFF
-	TRBJ1-2	-	TRBV6-5	11	TGTGCCAGCAGAGGATACTATGGCTACACCTTC	CASRGYYGYTF